This TCR beta chain was identified during a study of vaccination and CD4 T cells after COVID-19. Sequence data for DNA of cultured CD4+ T cells were generated by the Oncomine TCR Beta short-read assay. TCRdb processed the PCR reads anew with MiXCR; each CDR3 protein has one entry. This repertoire shows thousands of distinct CDR3 sequences, around half found once; its top ten account for 18%. CDR1 is SGHTA, CDR2 FQGNSA, per germline. CDR3 length: 16 residues. Trimming took 1 base from V and 1 from J, leaving 11 bases between them. As for treatment: roughly 10-day PBMC culture with coronavirus spike peptide pools or control peptides (ViraFEST assay). CD4+ T lymphocytes from the unexposed donor were collected before the COVID-19 pandemic (2011-2018). Under the ViraFEST approach, antigen-specific T cells were expanded with peptide pools and TCRs subsequently sequenced. As to this clonotype: The antigen is unknown.

The clonotype was recovered from a human donor in good health. The chain uses TRBV7-2 and TRBJ1-5; no firm D call. The sequenced sample consisted of CD4+ T cells from blood, cultured in vitro. CDR3 nucleotide sequence: TGTGCCAGCAGCTTAGGTCCAGGCTGGAGCAATCAGCCCCAGCATTTT. As protein: CASSLGPGWSNQPQHF.